What follows are 8 T cell receptor beta chains derived from one specimen sequenced in a study of blood T cell repertoires in COVID-19. The repertoire was sequenced with immunoSEQ multiplex PCR; TCRdb's copy has only in-frame clones and lacks some. Here the sample spans approximately 93,000 clones, 55% to 75% being singletons. Source material: peripheral blood. These TCRs come from a woman of 80 years or more with acute or convalescent COVID-19.

The J gene is TRBJ2-1, the V gene TRBV20-1, with TRBD2 as a possible D gene (5 bases). Germline CDR1 DFQATT, CDR2 SNEGSKA (reference sequence). Trimming left V 3 bases short and J 0 bases short, with 12 bases between. The CDR3 has 15 residues. CDR3 nucleotides: TGCAGTGCTAGTCTATCCGGGGTCTCCTACAATGAGCAGTTCTTC. This codes for CSASLSGVSYNEQFF.

V is TRBV5-6 and J is TRBJ1-2, with D unresolved. Looked up from germline, CDR1 is SGHDT and CDR2 is YYEEEE. Trimming stripped 4 bases from V and 4 bases from J, with 5 bases between. CDR3 length equals 11 residues. The CDR3 nucleotides read TGTGCCAGCAGCGCGCTCTATGGCTACACCTTC. Residues: CASSALYGYTF.

This clone was seen a single time. V and J are TRBV7-2 and TRBJ1-1, with 7 bases aligning to TRBD1. Germline V gene sequence: CDR1 SGHTA, CDR2 FQGNSA. This CDR3 comprises 13 residues. Germline trimming cut 3 bases from V and 7 bases from J; bases unmatched to any gene: 5. The CDR3 DNA reads TGTGCCAGCAGCTTTGGGACAGCCTTTGAAGCTTTCTTT. Its translation is CASSFGTAFEAFF.

This chain joins TRBV9 and TRBJ1-1, with D hard to call. This CDR3 region has 14 residues. Germline V gives CDR1 SGDLS, CDR2 YYNGEE. Trimming left V 0 bases short and J 0 bases short, with 6 bases between. The CDR3 region is CASSVARMNTEAFF. Here the CDR3 DNA reads TGTGCCAGCAGCGTAGCGCGGATGAACACTGAAGCTTTCTTT.

Comments on this clone: The same CDR3 also results from other DNA sequences found in this sample. The rearrangement uses TRBV6-5 and TRBJ1-5; TRBD1 might be the D (6 bases). Germline V gives CDR1 MNHEY, CDR2 SVGAGI. The CDR3 is 14 amino acids. The V and J ends lost 9 bases and 4 bases respectively, with 16 bases between them. DNA of the CDR3: TGTGCCAGTAGTCCCGGGACAACTAATCAGCCCCAGCATTTT. Translation: CASSPGTTNQPQHF.

The chain links TRBV18 to TRBJ1-4; tentative D call: TRBD1 (5 bases). V gave up 2 bases and J gave up 4 bases, with 17 bases separating them. This CDR3 has 17 amino acids. Germline V lookup: CDR1 KGHSH, CDR2 LQKENI. CDR3 nucleotide sequence: TGTGCCAGCTCACCAGCCACCTCCGACAGCCTTAATGAAAAACTGTTTTTT. Translating gives CASSPATSDSLNEKLFF.

DNA of the CDR3: TGCAGCGTTGAAGTACCGGCACAGGATGAGCAGTTCTTC. Encoded protein: CSVEVPAQDEQFF. The chain employs TRBV29-1 and TRBJ2-1, with D possibly matching TRBD1 (5 bases). Germline V lookup: CDR1 SQVTM, CDR2 ANQGSEA. This CDR3 has 13 residues. V lost 1 base to trimming and J lost 8 bases, with 12 bases between them.

The genes are TRBV2 and TRBJ1-1; TRBD1 matches at 7 bases. Unmatched junction bases numbered 6, after V lost 7 bases and J lost 1 base. The CDR3 extends over 14 amino acids. Germline lookup yields CDR1 SNHLY and CDR2 FYNNEI. CDR3 coding DNA: TGTGCCAGCACCCCCAGACAGGGGAACACTGAAGCTTTCTTT. Its translation is CASTPRQGNTEAFF.